This T cell receptor beta chain was obtained from a study of T cells in Graves' hyperthyroidism and ophthalmopathy. Template material for amplifying TCR beta CDR3 regions consisted of RNA transcripts. TCR CDR3 regions were first amplified by RT-PCR with HTBI primers. TCRdb re-derived calls from the multiplex PCR reads in MiXCR, one entry per CDR3 protein. The sample lists about 740,000 distinct CDR3 sequences; about 14% were seen once. The clonotype comes from a woman aged 18-29 years with Graves' hyperthyroidism. Sequencing was done on a sample of blood.

The CDR3 DNA is TGCAGTGCTAGCTCTAGCGGGAGAACAGATACGCAGTATTTT. Residues: CSASSSGRTDTQYF. The J gene is TRBJ2-3, the V gene TRBV20-1, with 10 bases matching TRBD2. The length of the CDR3 is 14 residues. Germline V gives CDR1 DFQATT, CDR2 SNEGSKA (reference sequence). V lost 3 bases, J lost 3 bases, and 3 bases stayed unmatched.